The rows below give T cell receptor beta chains drawn from one sample of a study of blood T cell repertoires in COVID-19. The data were produced by immunoSEQ multiplex PCR, yet TCRdb's version contains in-frame clones alone and is incomplete. This repertoire shows 50,000 or so clones, approximately 80% found once; its top ten account for 11%. Sequencing was done on a sample of peripheral blood. These receptors all come from an elderly man with COVID-19, enrolled during active disease. The CDR3 runs from the conserved cysteine through the conserved F or W. D genes are given only for firm matches. Part of the rows lack a size; the others show once, few, many or a class for expanded clones.

>TRBJ2-5|TRBV24-1|NA|NA
TGTGCCACCAGTGATTTAAAGGGGAATCAGGAGACCCAGTACTTC
CATSDLKGNQETQYF
>TRBJ1-2|TRBV9|NA|NA
TGTGCCAGCAGCGTAGACCAGGGGAGCTATGGCTACACCTTC
CASSVDQGSYGYTF
>TRBJ2-5|TRBV7-2|NA|TRBD2
TGTGCCAGCAGCACGGCGGGACTAGCGGGGCAAGAGACCCAGTACTTC
CASSTAGLAGQETQYF
>TRBJ2-5|TRBV5-5|once|TRBD2
TGTGCCAGCAGCTTGACGACTAGCGGGAGGGAGACCCAGTACTTC
CASSLTTSGRETQYF
>TRBJ2-3|TRBV10-2|NA|TRBD2
TGCGCCAGCAGTGAAATAGCGGGAAGGGCAGATACGCAGTATTTT
CASSEIAGRADTQYF
>TRBJ2-1|TRBV7-8|NA|TRBD2
TGTGCCAGCAGCTTGGGACTAGCGGGAGGGATTGAGCAGTTCTTC
CASSLGLAGGIEQFF
>TRBJ2-5|TRBV4-3|NA|TRBD1
TGCGCCAGCAGCCAAGATCTGGGACAGGGTTATGAGACCCAGTACTTC
CASSQDLGQGYETQYF
>TRBJ1-5|TRBV5-1|NA|TRBD1
TGCGCCAGCAGCTTGGGGGACAGGGTTGATCAGCCCCAGCATTTT
CASSLGDRVDQPQHF
>TRBJ1-6|TRBV10-3|NA|TRBD1
TGTGCCATCAGTGGGGACAGGGCGGGTAATTCACCCCTCCACTTT
CAISGDRAGNSPLHF
>TRBJ1-5|TRBV27|once|NA
TGTGCCAGCAGTTCCCGACAGAACCATCAGCCCCAGCATTTT
CASSSRQNHQPQHF
>TRBJ1-1|TRBV5-6|NA|NA
TGTGCCAGCAGCTTGGCCCGGGACACCAGGGCCACGAAAAAAGCTTTCTTT
CASSLARDTRATKKAFF
>TRBJ1-2|TRBV19|NA|NA
TGTGCCAGTAGTATCTCAGGCGTCAGCTCTAACTATGGCTACACCTTC
CASSISGVSSNYGYTF
>TRBJ2-6|TRBV27|NA|TRBD1
TGTGCCAGCAGAGACAGGGTCTCTGGGGCCAACGTCCTGACTTTC
CASRDRVSGANVLTF
>TRBJ2-7|TRBV5-5|NA|NA
TGTGCCAGCAGCTTGGGGGTACAGGTACCTACCTACGAGCAGTACTTC
CASSLGVQVPTYEQYF
>TRBJ2-4|TRBV4-3|NA|TRBD2
TGCGCCAGCAGCCAAGATAACGGGGGGACCAAAAACATTCAGTACTTC
CASSQDNGGTKNIQYF
>TRBJ1-3|TRBV4-3|NA|NA
TGCGCCAGCAGCCAAGCTAATCCCGGTCTCTCTGGAAACACCATATATTTT
CASSQANPGLSGNTIYF
>TRBJ1-3|TRBV19|NA|NA
TGTGCCAGTAGTATATCCGGCGGGCGCTCTGGAAACACCATATATTTT
CASSISGGRSGNTIYF
>TRBJ1-2|TRBV21-1|NA|NA
TGTGCCAGCAGCTTCCAGGGTAGCCAGGCCCAGTCTGGCTACACCTTC
CASSFQGSQAQSGYTF
>TRBJ1-2|TRBV29-1|NA|TRBD1
TGCAGCTCTACTATGGGACAGGGTGGGGCTGGCTACACCTTC
CSSTMGQGGAGYTF
>TRBJ1-1|TRBV19|NA|NA
TGTGCCAGTATCCGGGTGGCCAGGGTCTACACTGAAGCTTTCTTT
CASIRVARVYTEAFF
>TRBJ1-5|TRBV15|NA|TRBD1
TGTGCCACCAGCAGAGAAGGGACAGCGATAGCGCCCCAGCATTTT
CATSREGTAIAPQHF
>TRBJ1-5|TRBV5-6|NA|TRBD1
TGTGCCAGCAGCAGAGCCTTGACAGGGAATAGCAATCAGCCCCAGCATTTT
CASSRALTGNSNQPQHF
>TRBJ2-5|TRBV2|NA|TRBD1
TGTGCCAGCAGACAGGGGGCGGGGGAGACCCAGTACTTC
CASRQGAGETQYF
>TRBJ2-3|TRBV4-3|NA|NA
TGCGCCAGCAGCCAGCGGGTTGTAGAGGCAGATACGCAGTATTTT
CASSQRVVEADTQYF
>TRBJ1-5|TRBV18|NA|NA
TGTGCCAGCTCGCCGACTGCAGGGGCCCTCAATCAGCCCCAGCATTTT
CASSPTAGALNQPQHF
>TRBJ1-4|TRBV6-5|NA|TRBD1
TGTGCCAGCAGAGGGGGCCCAACTAATGAAAAACTGTTTTTT
CASRGGPTNEKLFF
>TRBJ2-3|TRBV10-3|NA|TRBD1
TGTGCCATCCAGACAGGGATGGACACAGATACGCAGTATTTT
CAIQTGMDTDTQYF
>TRBJ1-4|TRBV29-1|NA|NA
TGCAGCGTTGGTCCGTCCCCCAGGGTAAAGTCCTTTGAAAAACTGTTTTTT
CSVGPSPRVKSFEKLFF
>TRBJ2-5|TRBV10-3|NA|NA
TGTGCCATCGCGGATCAGGGGCAACCCGAGACCCAGTACTTC
CAIADQGQPETQYF
>TRBJ2-5|TRBV5-4|NA|TRBD2
TGTGCCAGCAGCTTGGGGGGACTAGCGGGAGTTATGGAGACCCAGTACTTC
CASSLGGLAGVMETQYF
>TRBJ1-1|TRBV7-9|few|TRBD1
TGTGCCAGCAGCCCCGGGACAGGGAAGGCTGAAGCTTTCTTT
CASSPGTGKAEAFF
>TRBJ1-6|TRBV10-3|NA|TRBD1
TGTGCCATCAGAGGGGACAGAGATAATTCACCCCTCCACTTT
CAIRGDRDNSPLHF
>TRBJ1-1|TRBV18|few|TRBD1
TGTGCCAGCTCACCGCGGGACAGGGCGAACACTGAAGCTTTCTTT
CASSPRDRANTEAFF
>TRBJ2-2|TRBV24-1|NA|NA
TGTGCCACCAGTGACCCTGGCGGGGCCGGGGAGCTGTTTTTT
CATSDPGGAGELFF
>TRBJ1-6|TRBV27|few|NA
TGTGCCAGCAGTTTCCAGGGCGGACCCCTCCACTTT
CASSFQGGPLHF
>TRBJ2-4|TRBV30|NA|TRBD1
TGTGCCTGGAGTCTATGGACAGGGGGGGACAAAAACATTCAGTACTTC
CAWSLWTGGDKNIQYF
>TRBJ2-5|TRBV5-5|NA|TRBD1
TGTGCCAGCAGCCCGGGACAGTTACAAGAGACCCAGTACTTC
CASSPGQLQETQYF
>TRBJ2-3|TRBV27|NA|NA
TGTGCCAGCAGTCTCTCGGCTAGTCCCCTGCCGTATTTT
CASSLSASPLPYF
>TRBJ2-2|TRBV27|NA|TRBD1
TGTGCCAGCAGTTTTGGGACAGGGGCCTCCGGGGAGCTGTTTTTT
CASSFGTGASGELFF
>TRBJ2-2|TRBV19|NA|TRBD2
TGTGCCAGTAGGAGACTAGCGGACACCGGGGAGCTGTTTTTT
CASRRLADTGELFF
>TRBJ2-1|TRBV4-3|NA|NA
TGCGCCAGCAGCCAAGCTCAGGTGAGCCTCCCCAGGCAGTTCTTC
CASSQAQVSLPRQFF
>TRBJ1-2|TRBV5-4|NA|NA
TGTGCCAGCAGCTTGGAGACAGGCAACTATGGCTACACCTTC
CASSLETGNYGYTF
>TRBJ2-1|TRBV7-2|NA|TRBD1
TGTGCCAGCAGCCGCGTACCCGGGACAGGGGGCGATGAGCAGTTCTTC
CASSRVPGTGGDEQFF
>TRBJ1-1|TRBV29-1|NA|NA
TGCAGCGTTGAAGCAGGGTTTCCTGAAGCTTTCTTT
CSVEAGFPEAFF
>TRBJ1-3|TRBV19|few|NA
TGTGCCAGTAGATACGACGGAACTAGCTCTGGAAACACCATATATTTT
CASRYDGTSSGNTIYF
>TRBJ1-1|TRBV19|NA|TRBD1
TGTGCCAGTAGTATCCTCGGACAGGGAAAGAACACTGAAGCTTTCTTT
CASSILGQGKNTEAFF
>TRBJ2-7|TRBV5-1|NA|TRBD2
TGCGCCAGCAGCTTGAGGACTAGCGGGGACGAGCAGTACTTC
CASSLRTSGDEQYF
>TRBJ1-6|TRBV5-5|NA|TRBD1
TGTGCCAGCGGTCCGTTTGACAGGGAGAATTCACCCCTCCACTTT
CASGPFDRENSPLHF
>TRBJ1-6|TRBV13|NA|NA
TGTGCCAGCAGCTTAGAGGGGGATTCACCCCTCCACTTT
CASSLEGDSPLHF
>TRBJ2-7|TRBV6-5|medium-sized|TRBD2
TGTGCCAGCAGTCCCCTAGCGGGGGGGCTTGAGCAGTACTTC
CASSPLAGGLEQYF
>TRBJ2-5|TRBV24-1|NA|TRBD1
TGTGCCACCAGTGATGGAGGACAGGGGCAAGAGACCCAGTACTTC
CATSDGGQGQETQYF
>TRBJ1-5|TRBV9|NA|TRBD1
TGTGCCAGCAGCGTAGACGCGGACAGGAGTAATCAGCCCCAGCATTTT
CASSVDADRSNQPQHF
>TRBJ2-7|TRBV4-3|NA|NA
TGCGCCAGCAGCCAAGGAAGCAGTACTAGAAACTTC
CASSQGSSTRNF
>TRBJ1-2|TRBV11-2|NA|NA
TGTGCCAGCAGCCACCCGGGAAGGCAAGCTAACTATGGCTACACCTTC
CASSHPGRQANYGYTF
>TRBJ1-1|TRBV9|once|NA
TGTGCCAGCAGCCCAGGACAGCATCACACTGAAGCTTTCTTT
CASSPGQHHTEAFF
>TRBJ1-4|TRBV19|NA|TRBD1
TGTGCCAGTAGTATGGCGACAGGGTGGGAAGGAGAAAAACTGTTTTTT
CASSMATGWEGEKLFF
>TRBJ1-3|TRBV15|NA|NA
TGTGCCACCAGCAGTATTAGGGGTTATTCTAGCTCTGGAAACACCATATATTTT
CATSSIRGYSSSGNTIYF